Listed below are T cell receptor beta chains from one sample, sequenced in a study of identical twins. MiXCR, run by TCRdb on the 5' RACE reads, gives a single entry per CDR3 protein. The repertoire holds approximately 630,000 distinct CDR3 sequences, with under 8.5% as singletons. These same records also appear under a second study, on yellow fever vaccine responses in identical twins.

Sequenced sample: PBMCs. These receptors were collected from a woman aged 18 to 35 in good health. The CDR3 runs from the conserved cysteine through the conserved F or W. The D gene is left open where the match is weak. Size is omitted from some rows. Given values are once, few, many or a class for expanded clones.

cdr3_nt cdr3_aa clone_size j_call d_call v_call cdr3_length
TGTGCCAGCAGGTCAGGGATCGTCACTGAAGCTTTCTTT CASRSGIVTEAFF - TRBJ1-1 - TRBV25-1 13
TGTGCCAGCAGCGGACTAGCGGGATTGAACACCGGGGAGCTGTTTTTT CASSGLAGLNTGELFF many TRBJ2-2 TRBD2 TRBV12-3/TRBV12-4 16
TGTGCCAGCAGTTTCAGCTGGGTTTCGGGCGGTGAGCAGTTCTTC CASSFSWVSGGEQFF - TRBJ2-1 - TRBV28 15
TGTGCCAGCAGCCAAGATAGCCTAGCGGGAGGGTACGGGGAGCTGTTTTTT CASSQDSLAGGYGELFF few TRBJ2-2 TRBD2 TRBV4-2 17
TGTGCCACCAGCAGAGGGACTAGCGGGGCGATACGCAATGAGCAGTTCTTC CATSRGTSGAIRNEQFF few TRBJ2-1 TRBD2 TRBV15 17
TGTGCCAGCAGCTTAGGGTCCCCAGGGGCGGGAGAGACCCAGTACTTC CASSLGSPGAGETQYF few TRBJ2-5 - TRBV11-3 16
TGCGCCAGCAGCCAAGCAGCTGCGGGAGGGCCTGGCAATGAGCAGTTCTTC CASSQAAAGGPGNEQFF few TRBJ2-1 TRBD2 TRBV4-1 17
TGCAGCGTTGAAACCTCGCTAGCGGGACCGAGCTCCTACAATGAGCAGTTCTTC CSVETSLAGPSSYNEQFF many TRBJ2-1 TRBD2 TRBV29-1 18
TGCGCCAGCAGTGACGGGACAACAGGCCTATCGCGTAATTCACCCCTCCACTTT CASSDGTTGLSRNSPLHF many TRBJ1-6 - TRBV5-1 18
TGCAGCGTACCGGGACAGGGGATGGAGACCCAGTACTTC CSVPGQGMETQYF many TRBJ2-5 TRBD1 TRBV29-1 13
TGTGCCAGCAGCTTAGGAGCGGTCCCGGATACGCAGTATTTT CASSLGAVPDTQYF many TRBJ2-3 - TRBV7-3 14
TGCGCCAGCAGCTTGGGGTCAGGGGAGGATGGCTACACCTTC CASSLGSGEDGYTF - TRBJ1-2 - TRBV5-1 14
TGTGCCAGCAGTTTTGGGCTAGGCGCGACCCAGTACTTC CASSFGLGATQYF many TRBJ2-5 - TRBV27 13
TGTGCCAGCAGCGAGGTCAATCGGTTTGGTGAGCAGTTCTTC CASSEVNRFGEQFF - TRBJ2-1 - TRBV5-6 14
TGTGCCAGCAGTTTATACAAGGGTCTAGCGCCACAAGAGACCCAGTACTTC CASSLYKGLAPQETQYF few TRBJ2-5 - TRBV28 17
TGTGCCAGCAGAAACGACATCTACGAGCAGTACTTC CASRNDIYEQYF few TRBJ2-7 - TRBV28 12
TGTGCCAGCAGCTTCTGGACGTCCACTAGCACAGATACGCAGTATTTT CASSFWTSTSTDTQYF many TRBJ2-3 - TRBV5-6 16
TGCGCCAGCAGCGGGATAGCGGGAGCCGCCCCCGGGGAGCTGTTTTTT CASSGIAGAAPGELFF few TRBJ2-2 TRBD2 TRBV5-1 16
TGTGCCAGCAGCTCGAATCGGTGGGGACACAATGAGCAGTTCTTC CASSSNRWGHNEQFF few TRBJ2-1 - TRBV7-9 15
TGCGCCAGCAGCTTGGTTCCGGGCAGGAACACTGAAGCTTTCTTT CASSLVPGRNTEAFF many TRBJ1-1 - TRBV5-1 15
TGTGCCAGCAGCTTAGGTCTCTATCTCGAGACCCAGTACTTC CASSLGLYLETQYF few TRBJ2-5 - TRBV7-2 14
TGCGCCAGCAGTGAGTCGAGACGGGCGCCTGGGGCCAACGTCCTGACTTTC CASSESRRAPGANVLTF few TRBJ2-6 - TRBV10-2 17
TGCAGCGTTGGAGGGCCCCTACAAGAGACCCAGTACTTC CSVGGPLQETQYF many TRBJ2-5 - TRBV29-1 13
TGTGCCAGCAGCCCGGGGCTAGCCTATGGCTACACCTTC CASSPGLAYGYTF few TRBJ1-2 - TRBV7-9 13
TGCGCCAGCAGCCGTGAAGGAATGGGGGAGCAGTACTTC CASSREGMGEQYF few TRBJ2-7 - TRBV5-1 13
TGTGCCAGCAGCCCCTATTGGACAGGCTCCTACAATGAGCAGTTCTTC CASSPYWTGSYNEQFF few TRBJ2-1 TRBD1 TRBV9 16
TGCAGTGCTACACGGGCATCTACCTACGAGCAGTACTTC CSATRASTYEQYF - TRBJ2-7 - TRBV20-1 13
TGCGCCAGCAGCTTGGCCTGGACAGGGTCTGGCTACACCTTC CASSLAWTGSGYTF - TRBJ1-2 TRBD1 TRBV5-1 14
TGCAGTGCGGCTAGATGGGCAGATACGCAGTATTTT CSAARWADTQYF - TRBJ2-3 - TRBV20-1 12
TGCGCCAGCAGCTTGTCGATAGCGGGAGTTGTTACCTACGAGCAGTACTTC CASSLSIAGVVTYEQYF few TRBJ2-7 TRBD2 TRBV5-1 17
TGTGCCAGCAGCGCGCTAGGGGATACGCAGTATTTT CASSALGDTQYF many TRBJ2-3 - TRBV9 12